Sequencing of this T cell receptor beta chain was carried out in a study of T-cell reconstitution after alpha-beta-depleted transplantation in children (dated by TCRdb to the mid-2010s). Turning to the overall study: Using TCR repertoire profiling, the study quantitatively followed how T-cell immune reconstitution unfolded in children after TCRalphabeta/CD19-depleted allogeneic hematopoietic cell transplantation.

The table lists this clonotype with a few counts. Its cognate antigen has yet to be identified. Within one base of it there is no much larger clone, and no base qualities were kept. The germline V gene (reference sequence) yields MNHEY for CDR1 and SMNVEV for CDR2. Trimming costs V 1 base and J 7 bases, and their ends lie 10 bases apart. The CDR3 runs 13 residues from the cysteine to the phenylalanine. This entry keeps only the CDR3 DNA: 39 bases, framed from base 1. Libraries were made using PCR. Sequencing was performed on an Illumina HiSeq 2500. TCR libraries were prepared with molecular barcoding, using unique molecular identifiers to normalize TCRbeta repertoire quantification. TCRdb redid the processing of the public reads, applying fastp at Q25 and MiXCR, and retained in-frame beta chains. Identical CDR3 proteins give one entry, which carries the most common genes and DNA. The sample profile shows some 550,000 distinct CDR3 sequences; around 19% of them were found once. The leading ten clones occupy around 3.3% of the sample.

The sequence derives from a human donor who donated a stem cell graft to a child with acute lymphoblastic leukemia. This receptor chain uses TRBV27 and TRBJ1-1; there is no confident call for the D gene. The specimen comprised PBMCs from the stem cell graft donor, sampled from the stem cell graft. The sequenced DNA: TGTGCCAGCAGTTTATGGACCGACGGTGAAGCTTTCTTT. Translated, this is CASSLWTDGEAFF.